This T cell receptor beta chain was found in a study of identifying expanded T cells in peripheral blood. Study conclusions and caveats: Technical replicates showed about 1.1 changed clones; two weeks around 15; four weeks 19. Clone count variance between roughly 2-week samples rose with total template count.

As regards this clone: Its antigen is as yet unknown.

Germline V gives CDR1 SNHLY, CDR2 FYNNEI. This CDR3 region has 15 residues. Trimming removed 8 bases from V and 0 bases from J; junction bases left unmatched: 9. No infections or other immune events were documented during collection. This table comes from immunoSEQ multiplex PCR, and its TCRdb copy is limited to in-frame clones, with some not included. Altogether under 85,000 clones are present, around 83% being singletons, with the ten largest covering 15% to 20%. The gene calls are TRBV2 and TRBJ2-7, with 8 positions matching TRBD1. The sequenced sample was blood. The receptor's source is a person between 18 and 69 years old in good health. CDR3 region: CASEPGTGSSYEQYF. The CDR3 DNA reads as TGTGCCAGCGAACCCGGGACAGGCTCCTCCTACGAGCAGTACTTC.